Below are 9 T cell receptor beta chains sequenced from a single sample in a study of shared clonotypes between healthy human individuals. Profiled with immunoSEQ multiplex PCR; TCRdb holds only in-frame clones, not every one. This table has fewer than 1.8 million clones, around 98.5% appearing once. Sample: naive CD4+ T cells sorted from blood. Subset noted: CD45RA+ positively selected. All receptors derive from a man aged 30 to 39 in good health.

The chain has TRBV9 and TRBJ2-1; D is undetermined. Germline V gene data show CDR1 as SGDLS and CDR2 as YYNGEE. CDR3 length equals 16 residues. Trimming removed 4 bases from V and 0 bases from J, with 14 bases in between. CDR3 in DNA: TGTGCCAGCAGCATCCTATGGGGAAGCTCCTACAATGAGCAGTTCTTC. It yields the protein CASSILWGSSYNEQFF.

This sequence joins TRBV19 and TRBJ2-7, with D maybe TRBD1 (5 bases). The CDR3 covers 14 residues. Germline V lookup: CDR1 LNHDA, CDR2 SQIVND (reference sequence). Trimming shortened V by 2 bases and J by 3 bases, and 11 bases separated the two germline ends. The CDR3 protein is CASSIQGRFYEQYF. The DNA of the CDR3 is TGTGCCAGTAGTATACAGGGCAGGTTCTACGAGCAGTACTTC. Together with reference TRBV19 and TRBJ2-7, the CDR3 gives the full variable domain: DGGITQSPKYLFRKEGQNVTLSCEQNLNHDAMYWYRQDPGQGLRLIYYSQIVNDFQKGDIAEGYSVSREKKESFPLTVTSAQKNPTAFYLCASSIQGRFYEQYFGPGTRLTVT.

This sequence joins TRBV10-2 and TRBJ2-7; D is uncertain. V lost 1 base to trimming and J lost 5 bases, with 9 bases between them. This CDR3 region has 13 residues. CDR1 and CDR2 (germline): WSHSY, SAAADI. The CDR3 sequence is CASSEWQNNEQYF. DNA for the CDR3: TGCGCCAGCAGTGAGTGGCAGAACAACGAGCAGTACTTC.

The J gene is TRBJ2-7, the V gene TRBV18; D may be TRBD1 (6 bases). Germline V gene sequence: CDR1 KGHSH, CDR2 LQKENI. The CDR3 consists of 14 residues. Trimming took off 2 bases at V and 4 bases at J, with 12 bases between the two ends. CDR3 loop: CASSPLRQAYEQYF. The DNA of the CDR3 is TGTGCCAGCTCACCATTGAGACAGGCATACGAGCAGTACTTC.

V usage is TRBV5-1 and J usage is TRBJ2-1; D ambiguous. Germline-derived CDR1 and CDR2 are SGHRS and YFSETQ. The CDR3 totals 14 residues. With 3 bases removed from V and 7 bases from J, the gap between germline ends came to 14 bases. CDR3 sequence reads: CASSSRMRKNEQFF. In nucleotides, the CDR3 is TGCGCCAGCAGCTCAAGGATGAGGAAGAATGAGCAGTTCTTC.

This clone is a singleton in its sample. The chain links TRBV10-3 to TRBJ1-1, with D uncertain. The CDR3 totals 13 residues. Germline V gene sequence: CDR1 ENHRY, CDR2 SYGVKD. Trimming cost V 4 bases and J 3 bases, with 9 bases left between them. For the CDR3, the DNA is TGTGCCATCAGTGGTCGGATGGACACTGAAGCTTTCTTT. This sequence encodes CAISGRMDTEAFF.

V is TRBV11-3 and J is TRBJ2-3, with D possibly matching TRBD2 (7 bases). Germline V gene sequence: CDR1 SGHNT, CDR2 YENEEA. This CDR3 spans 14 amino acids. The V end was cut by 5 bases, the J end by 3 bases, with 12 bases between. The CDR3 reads CASSDKGGTDTQYF. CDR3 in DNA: TGTGCCAGCAGCGATAAGGGGGGGACAGATACGCAGTATTTT.

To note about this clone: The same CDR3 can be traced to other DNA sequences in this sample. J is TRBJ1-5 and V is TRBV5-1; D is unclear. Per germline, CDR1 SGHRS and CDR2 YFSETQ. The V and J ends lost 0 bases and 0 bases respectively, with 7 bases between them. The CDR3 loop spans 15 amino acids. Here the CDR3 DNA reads TGCGCCAGCAGCTTGGAAGGGTATAGCAATCAGCCCCAGCATTTT. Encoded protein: CASSLEGYSNQPQHF.

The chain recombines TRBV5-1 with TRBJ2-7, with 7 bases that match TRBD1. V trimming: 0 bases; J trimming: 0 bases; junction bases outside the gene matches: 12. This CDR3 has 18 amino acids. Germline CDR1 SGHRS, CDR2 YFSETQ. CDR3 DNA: TGCGCCAGCAGCTTGGGTCTTTTAGGAGACAGGGACTCCTACGAGCAGTACTTC. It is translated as CASSLGLLGDRDSYEQYF. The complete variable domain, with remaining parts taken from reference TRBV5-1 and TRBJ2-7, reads KAGVTQTPRYLIKTRGQQVTLSCSPISGHRSVSWYQQTPGQGLQFLFEYFSETQRNKGNFPGRFSGRQFSNSRSEMNVSTLELGDSALYLCASSLGLLGDRDSYEQYFGPGTRLTVT.